This entry lists 20 T cell receptor beta chains sequenced from one sample in a study of OX40 agonist ivuxolimab in advanced cancers. Sequencing used immunoSEQ multiplex PCR; TCRdb keeps in-frame clones, though not all of them. The sample lists 75,000 to 95,000 clones, 80% to 90% occurring once. Specimen: CD4+ or CD8+ T cells sorted from blood, collected in a trial of the OX40 agonist ivuxolimab. The receptors were sampled from an adult with an advanced solid tumor such as melanoma, head and neck, liver or kidney cancer.

In this sample, this clone turned up once. V is TRBV7-3 and J is TRBJ2-1, with a weak D call TRBD2 (5 bases). Deletions cut 5 bases from V and 8 bases from J, with 13 bases between. The length of the CDR3 is 13 residues. The germline V gene encodes CDR1 SGHTA and CDR2 FQGTGA. This chain's CDR3 is CASSISVWDEQFF. Written as DNA, the CDR3 is TGTGCCAGCAGCATTAGCGTTTGGGATGAGCAGTTCTTC.

CDR3 DNA sequence: TGTGCCAGCAGTTTGGGACTAGCGGAGACCCAGTACTTC. It codes for CASSLGLAETQYF. The V call is TRBV27, the J call TRBJ2-5; TRBD2 matches at 10 bases. Trimming cost V 3 bases and J 5 bases; bases outside gene matches: 0. Germline CDR1 MNHEY, CDR2 SMNVEV (reference sequence). The CDR3 totals 13 residues.

The chain has TRBV2 and TRBJ2-3; 14 positions match TRBD2. Unmatched junction bases numbered 21, after V lost 7 bases and J lost 6 bases. The CDR3 length is 20 residues. The germline gives CDR1 SNHLY, CDR2 FYNNEI. The CDR3: CASTPGGTSGSVVKWDTQYF. The CDR3 DNA is TGTGCCAGCACCCCTGGAGGGACTAGCGGGAGCGTGGTTAAGTGGGATACGCAGTATTTT.

The genes are TRBV19 and TRBJ2-7; D is possibly TRBD1 or TRBD2 (5 bases each). With 6 bases removed from V and 0 bases from J, the gap between germline ends came to 9 bases. Per the germline V gene, CDR1 is LNHDA and CDR2 is SQIVND (reference sequence). This CDR3 spans 13 amino acids. CDR3 nucleotide sequence: TGTGCCAGTAGAGAGGGGTCCTCCTACGAGCAGTACTTC. Amino acid sequence: CASREGSSYEQYF. Full variable domain (missing parts from reference TRBV19 and TRBJ2-7): DGGITQSPKYLFRKEGQNVTLSCEQNLNHDAMYWYRQDPGQGLRLIYYSQIVNDFQKGDIAEGYSVSREKKESFPLTVTSAQKNPTAFYLCASREGSSYEQYFGPGTRLTVT.

CDR3 coding DNA: TGTGCCAGTAGTATAGTGGGGGCAGGAGAAAAACTGTTTTTT. This gives the protein CASSIVGAGEKLFF. The chain couples TRBV19 to TRBJ1-4, with D possibly being TRBD1 (6 bases). The germline V gene encodes CDR1 LNHDA and CDR2 SQIVND (reference sequence). The CDR3 loop spans 14 amino acids. Trimming cost V 1 base and J 8 bases, with 11 bases left between them.

The V and J genes are TRBV18 and TRBJ2-1; 12 bases fit TRBD2. The CDR3 is 16 amino acids. Germline CDR1 reads KGHSH; CDR2 reads LQKENI. V was pared by 2 bases and J by 3 bases, with 2 bases of the junction left unmatched. The CDR3 is CASSPATSGSYNEQFF. The CDR3 DNA sequence: TGTGCCAGCTCACCAGCGACTAGCGGGAGCTACAATGAGCAGTTCTTC.

This chain links TRBV27 with TRBJ2-1, with D perhaps assigned TRBD1 or TRBD2 (5 bases each). CDR1 and CDR2 from the germline V gene are MNHEY and SMNVEV (reference sequence). V dropped 6 bases and J dropped 1 base, with 7 bases sitting between them. The CDR3 covers 13 residues. The CDR3 DNA sequence: TGTGCCAGCAGCTGGGGGTCCTACAATGAGCAGTTCTTC. Translated: CASSWGSYNEQFF.

This clone was detected only once. The rearrangement links TRBV5-4 to TRBJ2-1; a weak D match, TRBD2 (6 bases). CDR1 SGHNT and CDR2 YYREEE come from the germline V gene (reference sequence). The V gene lost 0 bases and the J gene lost 4 bases, with 11 bases spanning the gap. The CDR3 sequence is 15 residues long. Here the CDR3 reads CASSLEISGYNEQFF. CDR3 bases: TGTGCCAGCAGCTTGGAAATTAGCGGTTACAATGAGCAGTTCTTC.

The CDR3 DNA reads TGTGCCTGTACAAGACTAGCGGGACCCTACGAGCAGTACTTC. It is translated as CACTRLAGPYEQYF. The chain carries TRBV30 and TRBJ2-7, with 11 nucleotides matching TRBD2. The V gene end was trimmed by 6 bases and the J gene end by 2 bases; junction bases not matched to a gene: 6. The CDR3 has 14 amino acids. Per germline, CDR1 GTSNPN and CDR2 SVGIG (reference sequence). The whole variable domain, filled in from reference TRBV30 and TRBJ2-7, reads SQTIHQWPATLVQPVGSPLSLECTVEGTSNPNLYWYRQAAGRGLQLLFYSVGIGQISSEVPQNLSASRPQDRQFILSSKKLLLSDSGFYLCACTRLAGPYEQYFGPGTRLTVT.

This sequence joins TRBV27 and TRBJ2-4, with 12 bases fitting TRBD2. The CDR3 is 15 residues long. V gave up 2 bases and J gave up 9 bases; unmatched junction bases: 5. From germline, CDR1 is MNHEY and CDR2 SMNVEV (reference sequence). The DNA of the CDR3 is TGTGCCAGCAGTTTAACCCTAGCGGGAGGGAGCATTCAGTACTTC. It translates to CASSLTLAGGSIQYF.

The chain has TRBV27 and TRBJ2-7, with 8 bases identical to TRBD1. Germline CDR1 MNHEY, CDR2 SMNVEV (reference sequence). J was trimmed by 2 bases and V by 4 bases; bases with no gene match: 4. The CDR3 spans 14 residues. Written as DNA, the CDR3 is TGTGCCAGCAGTTCACGACAGGGGACCTACGAGCAGTACTTC. Translated: CASSSRQGTYEQYF.

This sequence joins TRBV7-9 and TRBJ1-1; 7 nucleotides match TRBD1. CDR3 length equals 14 residues. The germline V gene has CDR1 SEHNR and CDR2 FQNEAQ (reference sequence). With 7 bases clipped from V and 5 bases from J, the junction kept 10 bases outside the gene matches. DNA for the CDR3: TGTGCCAGCACCCGGGACAGTGTACTAACTGAAGCTTTCTTT. This gives the protein CASTRDSVLTEAFF.

J is TRBJ2-1 and V is TRBV9; TRBD1 matches at 10 bases. The trim removed 2 bases at V and 3 bases at J, leaving 5 bases unmatched. Germline values: CDR1 SGDLS, CDR2 YYNGEE. CDR3 size: 16 residues. This chain's CDR3 is CASSVPGQGLYNEQFF. The DNA for the CDR3 is TGTGCCAGCAGCGTCCCGGGACAGGGGCTCTACAATGAGCAGTTCTTC.

The CDR3 DNA reads TGCAGCGCCAGAGACAGGGGCCATTGGTCCGGGGAGCTGTTTTTT. Amino acid sequence: CSARDRGHWSGELFF. The V call is TRBV29-1, the J call TRBJ2-2; 8 bases line up with TRBD1. The CDR3 loop spans 15 amino acids. The germline CDR1 and CDR2 sequences are SQVTM and ANQGSEA. V was clipped by 7 bases and J by 6 bases; unmatched bases: 13.

This chain connects TRBV27 to TRBJ1-1, with 7 positions matching TRBD1. Germline CDR1 MNHEY, CDR2 SMNVEV (reference sequence). The J segment lost 6 bases and the V segment lost 3 bases, leaving 4 bases of the junction unmatched. This CDR3 contains 13 residues. The CDR3 sequence: CASSLWQGAEAFF. Written as DNA, the CDR3 is TGTGCCAGCAGTTTGTGGCAGGGGGCTGAAGCTTTCTTT.

The rearrangement uses TRBV5-1 and TRBJ2-5; D is perhaps TRBD1 (5 bases). TRBJ2-7 matches the DNA end more closely, so the J call is doubtful. The CDR3 spans 17 residues. Germline assignment: CDR1 SGHRS and CDR2 YFSETQ. The CDR3 coding sequence is TGCGCCAGCAGCTTGAAACAGGCTTTGCCCCTGCACCACGAGCAGTACTTC. This codes for CASSLKQALPLHHEQYF.

The V and J genes are TRBV7-3 and TRBJ2-3; 9 bases are shared with TRBD2. The V gene's germline CDR1 is SGHTA and CDR2 FQGTGA. With V trimmed by 5 bases and J by 3 bases, 6 bases remained unmatched. CDR3 length: 15 amino acids. For the CDR3, the DNA is TGTGCCAGCAGCCGTAGCGGGGGAAGTACAGATACGCAGTATTTT. Translation gives CASSRSGGSTDTQYF.

The V gene is TRBV11-3, the J gene TRBJ2-3, with TRBD2 identical over 12 bases. The CDR3 runs to 15 residues. V trimming: 8 bases; J trimming: 3 bases; junction bases outside the gene matches: 6. Germline V gives CDR1 SGHNT, CDR2 YENEEA. CDR3 DNA: TGTGCCAGCCAGCCTAGCGGGAGGGGGACAGATACGCAGTATTTT. Translation gives CASQPSGRGTDTQYF.

This clone was recorded once. The chain links TRBV19 to TRBJ2-2; 10 nucleotides align to TRBD2. The germline gives CDR1 LNHDA, CDR2 SQIVND (reference sequence). With 10 bases clipped from V and 4 bases from J, the junction kept 9 bases outside the gene matches. The CDR3 is 15 amino acids. The DNA of the CDR3 is TGTGCCACTTCCAAGCGGGAGGGCCTCACCGGGGAGCTGTTTTTT. As protein: CATSKREGLTGELFF.

The J gene is TRBJ2-5, the V gene TRBV7-6; D is undetermined. Matching the DNA end better, TRBJ2-7 makes the J call doubtful. The CDR3 contains 15 residues. From germline, CDR1 is SGHVS and CDR2 FNYEAQ. CDR3 sequence (DNA): TGTGCCAGCAGCTTAGAGGTCGGTCGGCACTACGAGCAGTACTTC. Protein: CASSLEVGRHYEQYF.